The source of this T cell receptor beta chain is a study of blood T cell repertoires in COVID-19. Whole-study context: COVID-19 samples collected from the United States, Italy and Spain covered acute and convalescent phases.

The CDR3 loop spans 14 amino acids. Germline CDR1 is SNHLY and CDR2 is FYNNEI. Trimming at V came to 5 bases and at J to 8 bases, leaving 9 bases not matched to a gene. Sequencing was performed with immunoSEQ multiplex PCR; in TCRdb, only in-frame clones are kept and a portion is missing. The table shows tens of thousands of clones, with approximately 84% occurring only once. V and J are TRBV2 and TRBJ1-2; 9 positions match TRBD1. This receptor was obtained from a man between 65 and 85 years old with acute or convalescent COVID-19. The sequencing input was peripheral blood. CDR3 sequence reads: CASSPQGQGRGYTF. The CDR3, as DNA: TGTGCCAGCAGTCCCCAGGGACAGGGCAGGGGCTACACCTTC.